This section outlines one T cell receptor (beta chain) sequence together with its context. Sequencing used immunoSEQ multiplex PCR; TCRdb keeps in-frame clones, though not all of them. The sample includes about 240,000 clones, approximately 82% of them seen just once. This sample was included in a study of blood T cell repertoires in COVID-19. V lost 1 base to trimming and J lost 6 bases, with 15 bases between them. The CDR3 extends over 15 amino acids. Germline V gene sequence: CDR1 MDHEN, CDR2 SYDVKM. The clonotype comes from a woman aged 18-29 years with acute or convalescent COVID-19. Material: peripheral blood. This chain joins TRBV28 and TRBJ1-1; weak D call: TRBD1 (5 bases). DNA for the CDR3: TGTGCCAGCAGTTTATCCCAGATCAGGGCGGCTGAAGCTTTCTTT. It translates to CASSLSQIRAAEAFF.